One T cell receptor (beta chain) is described in this entry. The data originate from a study of blood T cell repertoires in COVID-19. Study summary: Sample material is recorded as cDNA or gDNA derived from T cells, B-cell-depleted T cells, or PBMCs.

Measured with immunoSEQ multiplex PCR; TCRdb has only the in-frame clones, and not every one. Here the sample spans around 130,000 clones, roughly three quarters being singletons. Trimming took off 6 bases at V and 5 bases at J, with 13 bases between the two ends. This CDR3 has 13 amino acids. Per germline, CDR1 SGHAT and CDR2 FQNNGV. The sequenced material came from peripheral blood. The V call is TRBV11-2, the J call TRBJ1-2; D possibly corresponds to TRBD1 (6 bases). The clonotype was recovered from a man aged 80 or over with acute or convalescent COVID-19. The CDR3 is CASRRGGAYGYTF. Here the CDR3 DNA reads TGTGCCAGCAGGAGGGGGGGGGCGTATGGCTACACCTTC. The whole variable domain, remainder taken from reference TRBV11-2 and TRBJ1-2, is EAGVAQSPRYKIIEKRQSVAFWCNPISGHATLYWYQQILGQGPKLLIQFQNNGVVDDSQLPKDRFSAERLKGVDSTLKIQPAKLEDSAVYLCASRRGGAYGYTFGSGTRLTVV.